By share, the clone carrying this T cell receptor (beta chain) counts as medium-sized (0.01 to 0.1%). Its cognate antigen is unknown. This sample is part of a study of OX40 agonist ivuxolimab in advanced cancers. Whole-study context: Patients were infused with ivuxolimab every 2 weeks at 0.01 to 10 mg/kg. Prior therapy, whether anti-PD-1, anti-PD-L1 or anti-CTLA-4, was allowed, and more than 35% had some.

Data came from immunoSEQ multiplex PCR; TCRdb stores just in-frame clones and leaves some out. Of tens of thousands of clones in the sample, roughly 81% were seen once. V lost 2 bases to trimming and J lost 7 bases, with 14 bases between them. CDR1 SEHNR and CDR2 FQNEAQ come from the germline V gene (reference sequence). This CDR3 comprises 14 residues. Autoimmune disease history or systemic immunosuppression led to patient exclusion. Study results and limitations: There were, on average, more expanded clones in CD8+ T cells than in CD4+.

The chain carries TRBV7-9 and TRBJ1-1, with no clear D. Sequences were derived from CD4+ or CD8+ T cells sorted from blood, sampled in a trial of the OX40 agonist ivuxolimab. The clonotype comes from an adult with an advanced solid tumor such as melanoma, head and neck, liver or kidney cancer. CDR3 sequence (DNA): TGTGCCAGCAGCTTAATTTCGAGCGAAGGTGAAGCTTTCTTT. Its translation is CASSLISSEGEAFF. Based on the CDR3 plus reference TRBV7-9 and TRBJ1-1, the full variable domain is DTGVSQNPRHKITKRGQNVTFRCDPISEHNRLYWYRQTLGQGPEFLTYFQNEAQLEKSRLLSDRFSAERPKGSFSTLEIQRTEQGDSAMYLCASSLISSEGEAFFGQGTRLTVV.